These 13 T cell receptor beta chains share one sample of origin, sequenced in a study of T cells in Graves' hyperthyroidism and ophthalmopathy. RNA transcripts provided the source from which TCR beta CDR3 regions were amplified. In the first-round RT-PCR of the TCR CDR3, the HTBI primer set was used. MiXCR, run by TCRdb on the multiplex PCR reads, gives a single entry per CDR3 protein. The sample lists about 400,000 distinct CDR3 sequences; around 14% were seen once. Sequenced sample: blood. The receptors derive from a woman in her 30s with Graves' hyperthyroidism.

This clonotype was detected ten times or more. The chain couples TRBV5-1 to TRBJ2-3; D is possibly TRBD1 (6 bases). Deletions cut 0 bases from V and 0 bases from J, with 14 bases between. Per germline, CDR1 SGHRS and CDR2 YFSETQ. The CDR3 extends over 17 amino acids. The CDR3 reads CASSLVVGATSTDTQYF. In nucleotides, the CDR3 is TGCGCCAGCAGCTTGGTCGTGGGGGCGACTAGCACAGATACGCAGTATTTT.

CDR3 sequence (DNA): TGCGCCAGCAGTGAGTCCGGGGGGAACACTGAAGCTTTCTTT. It specifies CASSESGGNTEAFF. The V gene is TRBV10-1, the J gene TRBJ1-1; TRBD1 is a possible D gene (5 bases). Germline lookup yields CDR1 WNHNN and CDR2 SYGVQD (reference sequence). V was trimmed by 0 bases and J by 1 base, leaving 6 bases between them. The CDR3 runs 14 residues.

This clonotype was detected many times. The V gene is TRBV3-1, the J gene TRBJ2-2, with no clear D. The ends were cut back, 0 bases at V and 4 bases at J, with 9 bases in the middle. Looked up from germline, CDR1 is LGHDT and CDR2 is YNNKEL (reference sequence). The CDR3 is made up of 15 amino acids. For the CDR3, the DNA is TGTGCCAGCAGCCAAGATACGGGTTCCACCGGGGAGCTGTTTTTT. It codes for CASSQDTGSTGELFF.

This clonotype was seen ten or more times. The chain employs TRBV11-2 and TRBJ2-7; D is possibly TRBD2 (5 bases). CDR1 is SGHAT, CDR2 FQNNGV, per germline. This CDR3 is built from 13 residues. Between the trimmed V and J ends, which lost 6 bases and 2 bases, there was a span of 11 bases. Here the CDR3 DNA reads TGTGCCAGCAGAGAGGGATTTCCCTACGAGCAGTACTTC. Protein product: CASREGFPYEQYF.

CDR3: CASSQKDTDTGELFF. The CDR3 bases are TGTGCCAGCAGCCAAAAGGACACCGACACCGGGGAGCTGTTTTTT. This chain links TRBV4-2 with TRBJ2-2, with D possibly matching TRBD1 (5 bases). The CDR3 has 15 amino acids. V lost 2 bases, J lost 3 bases, and 10 bases lay in between. The V gene's germline CDR1 is LGHNA and CDR2 YNFKEQ.

The rearrangement joins TRBV5-1 to TRBJ2-5; 10 bases fit TRBD1. Germline values: CDR1 SGHRS, CDR2 YFSETQ. CDR3 length: 16 residues. Germline trimming cut 4 bases from V and 5 bases from J; bases unmatched to any gene: 11. CDR3 sequence: CASSDRQGALGETQYF. CDR3 DNA sequence: TGCGCCAGCAGCGACCGACAGGGGGCCTTGGGGGAGACCCAGTACTTC.

Here the CDR3 reads CASSVLAGVAETQYF. The CDR3 nucleotides read TGTGCCAGCAGCGTACTAGCGGGGGTGGCAGAGACCCAGTACTTC. V gene TRBV28 combines with J gene TRBJ2-5; 11 bases are a match to TRBD2. J was trimmed by 4 bases and V by 6 bases; bases with no gene match: 7. The CDR3 extends over 15 amino acids. CDR1 is MDHEN and CDR2 is SYDVKM in the germline V gene.

This clonotype was detected many times. The rearrangement uses TRBV18 and TRBJ2-3; D is ambiguous. Germline CDR1 reads KGHSH; CDR2 reads LQKENI. This CDR3 region has 12 residues. V lost 3 bases, J lost 5 bases, and 6 bases lay in between. DNA of the CDR3: TGTGCCAGCTCACCCCAGGAAGATACGCAGTATTTT. It translates to CASSPQEDTQYF.

At least ten counts were recorded for this clonotype. V is TRBV29-1 and J is TRBJ2-3, with D possibly matching TRBD2 (6 bases). The germline gives CDR1 SQVTM, CDR2 ANQGSEA. This CDR3 contains 13 residues. Trimming pared 6 bases from V and 0 bases from J, leaving 10 bases between. Here the CDR3 reads CSVVSGSTDTQYF. The CDR3 nucleotides read TGCAGCGTCGTCAGCGGGAGCACAGATACGCAGTATTTT.

The sample holds many counts of this clonotype. The chain joins TRBV5-1 to TRBJ2-3; TRBD2 matches at 12 bases. Germline CDR1 and CDR2: SGHRS and YFSETQ. With 0 bases clipped from V and 3 bases from J, the junction kept 2 bases outside the gene matches. This CDR3 spans 16 amino acids. The CDR3 here is CASSLGGTSGTDTQYF. CDR3 in DNA: TGCGCCAGCAGCTTGGGAGGGACTAGCGGGACAGATACGCAGTATTTT. The variable domain in full, completed from reference TRBV5-1 and TRBJ2-3, reads KAGVTQTPRYLIKTRGQQVTLSCSPISGHRSVSWYQQTPGQGLQFLFEYFSETQRNKGNFPGRFSGRQFSNSRSEMNVSTLELGDSALYLCASSLGGTSGTDTQYFGPGTRLTVL.

The sample holds many counts of this clonotype. The chain has TRBV10-3 and TRBJ2-7, with TRBD2 as a possible D gene (6 bases). V lost 4 bases and J 0 bases, leaving 10 bases between the germline ends. The CDR3 has 14 amino acids. Germline V gene sequence: CDR1 ENHRY, CDR2 SYGVKD. The CDR3 DNA sequence: TGTGCCATCAGTGGCGGTAGCGGCTCCTACGAGCAGTACTTC. Translated: CAISGGSGSYEQYF.

Concerning this clonotype itself: The junction departs from the called germline gene at one end, perhaps through a read error. CDR3 sequence: CANSLGDVRTEAFF. The CDR3 bases are TGCGCCAACAGCTTGGGCGACGTGAGGACTGAAGCTTTCTTT. This chain joins TRBV5-1 and TRBJ1-1; D ambiguous. Germline V CDR1 and CDR2: SGHRS, YFSETQ. The CDR3 spans 14 residues. Full variable domain (missing parts from reference TRBV5-1 and TRBJ1-1): KAGVTQTPRYLIKTRGQQVTLSCSPISGHRSVSWYQQTPGQGLQFLFEYFSETQRNKGNFPGRFSGRQFSNSRSEMNVSTLELGDSALYLCANSLGDVRTEAFFGQGTRLTVV.

Many counts were recorded for this clonotype. The chain links TRBV28 to TRBJ2-7, with 10 bases identical to TRBD2. The germline gives CDR1 MDHEN, CDR2 SYDVKM. The CDR3 spans 15 residues. Trimming took 1 base from V and 4 from J; bases not matched to a gene: 4. CDR3 protein: CASSLFPSGSYEQYF. In nucleotides, the CDR3 is TGTGCCAGCAGTTTATTTCCTAGCGGGAGTTACGAGCAGTACTTC.